The 32 T cell receptor beta chains below all came from one sample that was sequenced in a study of CD8+ T cells in alopecia areata. cDNA serving as the sequencing template came from extracted, reverse transcribed RNA. The repertoire was sequenced with immunoSEQ multiplex PCR; TCRdb's copy has only in-frame clones and lacks some. The table lists 150,000 to 200,000 clones, roughly 46% of them singletons, with about 9.5% in the top ten. Treatment of the sample: oral pan-JAK inhibitor, 5-10 mg twice daily. The input for sequencing was CD8+ T cells sorted from blood, taken at week 52, from a patient treated with tofacitinib. Source of these receptors: a human donor with alopecia areata.

In its sample, this clone was seen a few times. The CDR3 sequence is CASSMDRGGETQYF. The CDR3 region has the DNA TGTGCCAGCAGCATGGACAGGGGCGGAGAGACCCAGTACTTC. The rearrangement joins TRBV7-6 to TRBJ2-5; 9 bases match TRBD1. The V and J ends lost 5 bases and 4 bases, in that order; junction bases with no gene match: 5. Germline loops: CDR1 SGHVS, CDR2 FNYEAQ. This CDR3 spans 14 amino acids. Supplemented by reference TRBV7-6 and TRBJ2-5, the full variable domain reads GAGVSQSPRYKVTKRGQDVALRCDPISGHVSLYWYRQALGQGPEFLTYFNYEAQQDKSGLPNDRFSAERPEGSISTLTIQRTEQRDSAMYRCASSMDRGGETQYFGPGTRLLVL.

The DNA for the CDR3 is TGTGCCAGCAGCCAAGGCCCGGGGGCGAAAGGCTACACCTTC. Translating it yields CASSQGPGAKGYTF. The gene calls are TRBV6-5 and TRBJ1-2, with a tentative D call TRBD1 (6 bases). The ends were cut back, 6 bases at V and 8 bases at J, with 19 bases in the middle. The CDR3 is made up of 14 amino acids. From germline, CDR1 is MNHEY and CDR2 SVGAGI.

V usage is TRBV4-1 and J usage is TRBJ1-1, with D maybe TRBD1 (5 bases). V lost 1 base and J 2 bases, leaving 11 bases between the germline ends. CDR1 is MGHRA and CDR2 is YSYEKL in the germline V gene. The CDR3 length is 15 residues. CDR3 amino acids: CASSQVSGPNTEAFF. The CDR3, as DNA: TGCGCCAGCAGCCAAGTCTCAGGGCCCAACACTGAAGCTTTCTTT.

A few counts support this clone. The genes are TRBV9 and TRBJ2-3, with unresolved D. This CDR3 has 14 amino acids. The germline V gene has CDR1 SGDLS and CDR2 YYNGEE. V lost 4 bases and J 0 bases, leaving 9 bases between the germline ends. The CDR3, as DNA: TGTGCCAGCAGCTCATCGGCGAGCACAGATACGCAGTATTTT. Its translation: CASSSSASTDTQYF.

V is TRBV5-1 and J is TRBJ2-3; 13 positions agree with TRBD2. Trimming at V came to 4 bases and at J to 0 bases, leaving 2 bases not matched to a gene. Germline CDR1 SGHRS, CDR2 YFSETQ. CDR3 length: 16 residues. CDR3 in DNA: TGCGCCAGCAGCGGGGGACTAGCGGGGAGCACAGATACGCAGTATTTT. Protein: CASSGGLAGSTDTQYF.

This clone came up a few times. The chain combines TRBV29-1 with TRBJ2-1; 14 bases match TRBD2. Germline values: CDR1 SQVTM, CDR2 ANQGSEA. This CDR3 has 15 amino acids. Trimming cost V 6 bases and J 8 bases; bases outside gene matches: 9. Here the CDR3 DNA reads TGCAGCGTCAGAATGACTAGCGGGGGGGCCTATGAGCAGTTCTTC. Residues: CSVRMTSGGAYEQFF.

This clone was detected a few times. The V gene is TRBV7-2, the J gene TRBJ1-1; TRBD1 agrees at 7 bases. The CDR3 spans 14 residues. Per the germline V gene, CDR1 is SGHTA and CDR2 is FQGNSA. The V segment lost 4 bases and the J segment 4 bases; nucleotides outside the gene matches: 6. CDR3 region: CASSSLTGSTEAFF. CDR3 DNA: TGTGCCAGCAGCTCGTTGACAGGGAGCACTGAAGCTTTCTTT.

The chain combines TRBV4-3 with TRBJ1-2, with 9 bases that match TRBD1. The junction had 10 bases not matched to a gene; V was cut back by 0 bases and J by 8 bases. This CDR3 has 16 residues. Germline V gives CDR1 LGHNA, CDR2 YSLEER. The CDR3 is CASSQDPDTGGWGYTF. DNA for the CDR3: TGCGCCAGCAGCCAAGACCCGGATACAGGGGGCTGGGGCTACACCTTC.

There are a few counts of this clone. The rearrangement joins TRBV7-9 to TRBJ2-5; unclear D gene. CDR3 length: 13 residues. CDR1 is SEHNR and CDR2 is FQNEAQ in the germline V gene (reference sequence). Trimming took 1 base from V and 3 from J, leaving 6 bases between them. The CDR3 loop is CASSLVAEETQYF. CDR3 nucleotides: TGTGCCAGCAGCTTAGTGGCAGAAGAGACCCAGTACTTC.

The rearrangement links TRBV4-1 to TRBJ1-1; TRBD1 agrees at 7 bases. Germline V gene sequence: CDR1 MGHRA, CDR2 YSYEKL. There are 16 residues in the CDR3. The junction had 5 bases not matched to a gene; V was cut back by 0 bases and J by 1 base. The chain's CDR3 is CASSQDSTGRNTEAFF. The DNA for the CDR3 is TGCGCCAGCAGCCAAGACTCGACAGGGAGGAACACTGAAGCTTTCTTT.

In its sample, this clone was seen a few times. This chain links TRBV6-5 with TRBJ1-2, with TRBD1 as a possible D gene (5 bases). Germline V CDR1 and CDR2: MNHEY, SVGAGI. CDR3 length: 11 amino acids. Trimming pared 5 bases from V and 8 bases from J, leaving 9 bases between. The CDR3: CASSTGGGYTF. The CDR3 coding sequence is TGTGCCAGCAGTACAGGCGGCGGCTACACCTTC.

This chain joins TRBV29-1 and TRBJ1-2; no clear D gene. This CDR3 is built from 11 residues. Germline CDR1 reads SQVTM; CDR2 reads ANQGSEA. V lost 5 bases and J 0 bases, leaving 4 bases between the germline ends. The CDR3 DNA sequence: TGCAGCGTTCTTACTAACTATGGCTACACCTTC. This gives the protein CSVLTNYGYTF.

This clone has just a few counts. CDR3 protein: CASNSRTGVSYEQYF. In DNA, the CDR3 is TGTGCCAGCAACTCAAGGACAGGGGTCTCCTACGAGCAGTACTTC. The chain joins TRBV6-1 to TRBJ2-7; TRBD1 agrees at 9 bases. The J segment lost 0 bases and the V segment lost 7 bases, leaving 7 bases of the junction unmatched. CDR3 size: 15 residues. The germline V gene encodes CDR1 MNHNS and CDR2 SASEGT.

Here the CDR3 reads CASSAGRGSPLHF. Here the CDR3 DNA reads TGTGCCAGCAGTGCTGGGAGGGGCTCACCCCTCCACTTT. The chain links TRBV6-1 to TRBJ1-6, with D possibly being TRBD1 (5 bases). The CDR3 contains 13 residues. V lost 4 bases to trimming and J lost 10 bases, with 11 bases between them. Per germline, CDR1 MNHNS and CDR2 SASEGT.

This clone turned up a few times. J is TRBJ2-7 and V is TRBV13, with D possibly being TRBD1 or TRBD2 (6 bases each). Trimming removed 6 bases at V and 1 base at J, with 13 bases between. Per the germline V gene, CDR1 is PRHDT and CDR2 is FYEKMQ (reference sequence). This CDR3 has 14 amino acids. The CDR3 DNA is TGTGCCAGCAGAGAGGGGGGCGGATCCTACGAGCAGTACTTC. It encodes CASREGGGSYEQYF.

V and J are TRBV13 and TRBJ1-1; 10 bases align to TRBD1. The V and J ends lost 4 bases and 6 bases, in that order; junction bases with no gene match: 2. CDR3 length: 13 amino acids. Germline loops: CDR1 PRHDT, CDR2 FYEKMQ (reference sequence). The CDR3 here is CASSSDRGPEAFF. CDR3 sequence (DNA): TGTGCCAGCAGCTCCGACAGGGGGCCTGAAGCTTTCTTT.

J is TRBJ2-7 and V is TRBV7-9; TRBD2 matches 12 bases. Trimming at V came to 3 bases and at J to 0 bases, leaving 9 bases not matched to a gene. Germline V CDR1 and CDR2: SEHNR, FQNEAQ (reference sequence). This CDR3 comprises 18 residues. CDR3 protein: CASSFGLAGTPSSYEQYF. DNA for the CDR3: TGTGCCAGCAGCTTCGGACTAGCGGGGACCCCGAGCTCCTACGAGCAGTACTTC. Full variable domain (missing parts from reference TRBV7-9 and TRBJ2-7): DTGVSQNPRHKITKRGQNVTFRCDPISEHNRLYWYRQTLGQGPEFLTYFQNEAQLEKSRLLSDRFSAERPKGSFSTLEIQRTEQGDSAMYLCASSFGLAGTPSSYEQYFGPGTRLTVT.

The V and J genes are TRBV5-1 and TRBJ2-5; possibly TRBD1 for D (5 bases). This CDR3 comprises 15 residues. Germline CDR1 SGHRS, CDR2 YFSETQ. Trimming took 0 bases from V and 5 from J, leaving 14 bases between them. The CDR3 DNA reads TGCGCCAGCAGCTTGGTTGGGGCGGAGTACGAGACCCAGTACTTC. It yields the protein CASSLVGAEYETQYF.

J is TRBJ2-1 and V is TRBV29-1; D unclear. The CDR3 is 14 residues long. Trimming took off 7 bases at V and 0 bases at J, with 13 bases between the two ends. Germline CDR1 reads SQVTM; CDR2 reads ANQGSEA. CDR3 amino acids: CSETDGTSYNEQFF. The DNA of the CDR3 is TGCAGCGAGACGGACGGTACCTCCTACAATGAGCAGTTCTTC.

The chain employs TRBV5-6 and TRBJ2-4; tentatively, D is TRBD1 (6 bases). The CDR3 is made up of 14 amino acids. V shed 0 bases and J shed 10 bases, with 14 bases lying between them. Germline CDR1 reads SGHDT; CDR2 reads YYEEEE. Here the CDR3 DNA reads TGTGCCAGCAGCTTGGGGCGACAGGTTCCGATTCAGTACTTC. Protein: CASSLGRQVPIQYF.

This chain uses TRBV5-1 with TRBJ2-1; 12 nucleotides line up with TRBD2. Germline V lookup: CDR1 SGHRS, CDR2 YFSETQ. The V gene end was trimmed by 1 base and the J gene end by 9 bases; junction bases not matched to a gene: 8. This CDR3 has 16 amino acids. CDR3 in DNA: TGCGCCAGCAGCTTGATTTCTAGCGGGGGGGCAAGTGAGCAGTTCTTC. This encodes CASSLISSGGASEQFF. The variable domain in full, completed from reference TRBV5-1 and TRBJ2-1, reads KAGVTQTPRYLIKTRGQQVTLSCSPISGHRSVSWYQQTPGQGLQFLFEYFSETQRNKGNFPGRFSGRQFSNSRSEMNVSTLELGDSALYLCASSLISSGGASEQFFGPGTRLTVL.

The V call is TRBV5-1, the J call TRBJ2-1; TRBD2 matches at 8 bases. J gave up 10 bases and V 3 bases, and 9 bases lay outside the gene matches. The length of the CDR3 is 14 residues. Germline V gene sequence: CDR1 SGHRS, CDR2 YFSETQ. The CDR3 is CASSWTGGREEQFF. CDR3 nucleotides: TGCGCCAGCAGCTGGACGGGGGGGCGAGAGGAGCAGTTCTTC.

The sample holds one count of this clone. The V call is TRBV15, the J call TRBJ1-2, with TRBD1 identical over 9 bases. Germline V CDR1 and CDR2: LNHNV, YYDKDF (reference sequence). The CDR3 runs 16 residues. J was trimmed by 4 bases and V by 1 base; bases with no gene match: 7. The CDR3 protein is CATSRAQGAPSYGYTF. DNA of the CDR3: TGTGCCACCAGCAGAGCACAGGGGGCGCCTAGCTATGGCTACACCTTC.

This clone was seen just once. V gene TRBV7-2 combines with J gene TRBJ2-7, with TRBD1 matching over 12 bases. CDR1 and CDR2 (germline): SGHTA, FQGNSA. Trimming at V came to 4 bases and at J to 6 bases, leaving 1 base not matched to a gene. This CDR3 is 13 amino acids long. The DNA of the CDR3 is TGTGCCAGCAGCTGGGACAGGGGGCGCGAGCAGTACTTC. This translates into CASSWDRGREQYF.

V and J are TRBV7-9 and TRBJ1-2, with 7 bases aligning to TRBD1. The CDR3 extends over 15 amino acids. The ends lost 4 bases at V and 8 bases at J; junction bases unmatched: 13. Germline loops: CDR1 SEHNR, CDR2 FQNEAQ (reference sequence). DNA for the CDR3: TGTGCCAGCAGCTGGACCGGGACAGAGGCTTACGGCTACACCTTC. This gives the protein CASSWTGTEAYGYTF. Full variable domain (remainder filled in from reference TRBV7-9 and TRBJ1-2): DTGVSQNPRHKITKRGQNVTFRCDPISEHNRLYWYRQTLGQGPEFLTYFQNEAQLEKSRLLSDRFSAERPKGSFSTLEIQRTEQGDSAMYLCASSWTGTEAYGYTFGSGTRLTVV.

Of note for this clone: The same CDR3 also results from other DNA sequences found in this sample. In DNA form, the CDR3 reads TGTGCCAGCAGTTTAAGTGGGGCCAACGTCCTGACTTTC. Translated: CASSLSGANVLTF. This sequence joins TRBV27 and TRBJ2-6; D gene ambiguous. Between the trimmed V and J ends, which lost 2 bases and 3 bases, there was a span of 2 bases. CDR3 size: 13 residues. Germline-derived CDR1 and CDR2 are MNHEY and SMNVEV (reference sequence).

The genes are TRBV5-6 and TRBJ2-1; D might be TRBD2 (6 bases). This CDR3 contains 14 residues. Germline V gene data show CDR1 as SGHDT and CDR2 as YYEEEE. Between the trimmed V and J ends, which lost 3 bases and 3 bases, there was a span of 10 bases. The CDR3 region has the DNA TGTGCCAGCAGCTCCGGGGACTTCTACAATGAGCAGTTCTTC. Residues: CASSSGDFYNEQFF.

The chain joins TRBV7-9 to TRBJ2-7, with 11 positions matching TRBD1. From germline, CDR1 is SEHNR and CDR2 FQNEAQ (reference sequence). CDR3 size: 14 residues. V shed 4 bases, J shed 3 bases, and the junction held 2 bases outside the gene matches. For the CDR3, the DNA is TGTGCCAGCAGCTACGGGACAGGGGGCTACGAGCAGTACTTC. Protein: CASSYGTGGYEQYF.

The chain combines TRBV9 with TRBJ1-6; weak D call: TRBD1 (5 bases). Trimming pared 3 bases from V and 9 bases from J, leaving 19 bases between. The CDR3 sequence is 16 residues long. In germline, CDR1 is SGDLS, CDR2 YYNGEE. Here the CDR3 reads CASSERWGSGISPLHF. CDR3 in DNA: TGTGCCAGCAGCGAAAGGTGGGGCTCAGGGATTTCACCCCTCCACTTT.

The gene calls are TRBV2 and TRBJ2-3; 11 bases are a match to TRBD2. Per germline, CDR1 SNHLY and CDR2 FYNNEI. The CDR3 extends over 18 amino acids. J lost 2 bases, V lost 3 bases, and 10 bases had no gene match. The CDR3 coding sequence is TGTGCCAGCAGTGAGCCTCTAGCGGGGGGCCCTTTCACAGATACGCAGTATTTT. It translates to CASSEPLAGGPFTDTQYF. The entire variable domain, with the rest obtained from reference TRBV2 and TRBJ2-3, is as follows: EPEVTQTPSHQVTQMGQEVILRCVPISNHLYFYWYRQILGQKVEFLVSFYNNEISEKSEIFDDQFSVERPDGSNFTLKIRSTKLEDSAMYFCASSEPLAGGPFTDTQYFGPGTRLTVL.

This rearrangement joins TRBV4-3 to TRBJ2-7; 10 nucleotides line up with TRBD2. This CDR3 comprises 15 residues. Germline V CDR1 and CDR2: LGHNA, YSLEER. V was pared by 4 bases and J by 3 bases, with 6 bases of the junction left unmatched. This CDR3 reads CASSRERGGLYEQYF. CDR3 nucleotides: TGCGCCAGCAGCCGAGAGCGGGGGGGCCTCTACGAGCAGTACTTC.

In DNA, the CDR3 is TGTGCCTGGAGTCCAACGGACAGGGTGTACGAGCAGTACTTC. This encodes CAWSPTDRVYEQYF. This chain links TRBV30 with TRBJ2-7, with 8 bases aligning to TRBD1. The junction had 7 bases not matched to a gene; V was cut back by 2 bases and J by 4 bases. This CDR3 is 14 amino acids long. CDR1 and CDR2 (germline): GTSNPN, SVGIG (reference sequence).